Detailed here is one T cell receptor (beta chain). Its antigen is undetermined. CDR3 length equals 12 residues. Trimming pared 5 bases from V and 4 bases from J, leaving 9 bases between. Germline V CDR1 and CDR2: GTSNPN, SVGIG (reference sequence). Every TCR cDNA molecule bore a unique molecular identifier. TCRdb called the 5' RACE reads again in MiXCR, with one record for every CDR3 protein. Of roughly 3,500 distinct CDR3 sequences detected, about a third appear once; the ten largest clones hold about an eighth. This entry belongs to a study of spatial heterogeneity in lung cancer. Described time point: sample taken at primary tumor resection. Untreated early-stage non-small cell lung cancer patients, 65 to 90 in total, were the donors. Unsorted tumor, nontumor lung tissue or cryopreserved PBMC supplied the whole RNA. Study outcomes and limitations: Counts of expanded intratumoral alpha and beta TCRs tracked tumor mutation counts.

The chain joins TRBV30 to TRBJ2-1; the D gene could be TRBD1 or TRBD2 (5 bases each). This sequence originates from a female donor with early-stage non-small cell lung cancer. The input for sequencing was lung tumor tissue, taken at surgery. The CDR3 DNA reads TGTGCCTGGGGGGGAACTTACAATGAGCAGTTCTTC. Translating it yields CAWGGTYNEQFF.